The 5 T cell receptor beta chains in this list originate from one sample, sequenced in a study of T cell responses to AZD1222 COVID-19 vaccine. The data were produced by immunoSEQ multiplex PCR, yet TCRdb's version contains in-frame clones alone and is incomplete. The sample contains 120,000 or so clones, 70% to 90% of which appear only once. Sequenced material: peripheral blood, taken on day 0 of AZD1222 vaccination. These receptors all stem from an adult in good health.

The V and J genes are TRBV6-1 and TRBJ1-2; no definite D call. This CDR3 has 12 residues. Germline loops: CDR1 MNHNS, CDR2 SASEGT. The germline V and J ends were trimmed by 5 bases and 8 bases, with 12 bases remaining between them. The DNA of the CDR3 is TGTGCCAGCAGTTATGTCTCTGGGGGCTACACCTTC. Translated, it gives CASSYVSGGYTF.

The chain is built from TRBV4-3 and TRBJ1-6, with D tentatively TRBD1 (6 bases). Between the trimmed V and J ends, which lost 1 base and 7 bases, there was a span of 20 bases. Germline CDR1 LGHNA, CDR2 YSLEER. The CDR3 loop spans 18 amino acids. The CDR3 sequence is CASSQGTQRGMRNSPLHF. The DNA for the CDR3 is TGCGCCAGCAGCCAAGGGACTCAGAGGGGGATGAGGAATTCACCCCTCCACTTT.

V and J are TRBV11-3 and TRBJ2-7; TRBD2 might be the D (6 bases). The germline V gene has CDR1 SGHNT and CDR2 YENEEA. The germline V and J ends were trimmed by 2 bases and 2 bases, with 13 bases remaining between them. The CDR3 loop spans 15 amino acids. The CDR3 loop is CASSLLGGGPYEQYF. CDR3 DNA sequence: TGTGCCAGCAGCTTATTGGGAGGCGGACCCTACGAGCAGTACTTC. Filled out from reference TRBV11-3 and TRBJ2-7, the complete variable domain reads EAGVVQSPRYKIIEKKQPVAFWCNPISGHNTLYWYLQNLGQGPELLIRYENEEAVDDSQLPKDRFSAERLKGVDSTLKIQPAELGDSAVYLCASSLLGGGPYEQYFGPGTRLTVT.

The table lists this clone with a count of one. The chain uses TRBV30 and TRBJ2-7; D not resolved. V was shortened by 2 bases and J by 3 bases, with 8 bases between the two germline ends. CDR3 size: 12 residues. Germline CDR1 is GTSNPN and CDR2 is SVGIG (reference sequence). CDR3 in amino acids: CAWSLSVYEQYF. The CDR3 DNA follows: TGTGCCTGGAGTCTATCGGTCTACGAGCAGTACTTC.

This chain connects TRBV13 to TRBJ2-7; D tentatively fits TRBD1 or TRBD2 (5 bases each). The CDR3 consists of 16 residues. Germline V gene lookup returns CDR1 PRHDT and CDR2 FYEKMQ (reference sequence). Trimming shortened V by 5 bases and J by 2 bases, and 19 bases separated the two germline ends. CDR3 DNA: TGTGCCAGCAGCCGGGGCCCGGGCCTACCCCCCTACGAGCAGTACTTC. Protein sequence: CASSRGPGLPPYEQYF.